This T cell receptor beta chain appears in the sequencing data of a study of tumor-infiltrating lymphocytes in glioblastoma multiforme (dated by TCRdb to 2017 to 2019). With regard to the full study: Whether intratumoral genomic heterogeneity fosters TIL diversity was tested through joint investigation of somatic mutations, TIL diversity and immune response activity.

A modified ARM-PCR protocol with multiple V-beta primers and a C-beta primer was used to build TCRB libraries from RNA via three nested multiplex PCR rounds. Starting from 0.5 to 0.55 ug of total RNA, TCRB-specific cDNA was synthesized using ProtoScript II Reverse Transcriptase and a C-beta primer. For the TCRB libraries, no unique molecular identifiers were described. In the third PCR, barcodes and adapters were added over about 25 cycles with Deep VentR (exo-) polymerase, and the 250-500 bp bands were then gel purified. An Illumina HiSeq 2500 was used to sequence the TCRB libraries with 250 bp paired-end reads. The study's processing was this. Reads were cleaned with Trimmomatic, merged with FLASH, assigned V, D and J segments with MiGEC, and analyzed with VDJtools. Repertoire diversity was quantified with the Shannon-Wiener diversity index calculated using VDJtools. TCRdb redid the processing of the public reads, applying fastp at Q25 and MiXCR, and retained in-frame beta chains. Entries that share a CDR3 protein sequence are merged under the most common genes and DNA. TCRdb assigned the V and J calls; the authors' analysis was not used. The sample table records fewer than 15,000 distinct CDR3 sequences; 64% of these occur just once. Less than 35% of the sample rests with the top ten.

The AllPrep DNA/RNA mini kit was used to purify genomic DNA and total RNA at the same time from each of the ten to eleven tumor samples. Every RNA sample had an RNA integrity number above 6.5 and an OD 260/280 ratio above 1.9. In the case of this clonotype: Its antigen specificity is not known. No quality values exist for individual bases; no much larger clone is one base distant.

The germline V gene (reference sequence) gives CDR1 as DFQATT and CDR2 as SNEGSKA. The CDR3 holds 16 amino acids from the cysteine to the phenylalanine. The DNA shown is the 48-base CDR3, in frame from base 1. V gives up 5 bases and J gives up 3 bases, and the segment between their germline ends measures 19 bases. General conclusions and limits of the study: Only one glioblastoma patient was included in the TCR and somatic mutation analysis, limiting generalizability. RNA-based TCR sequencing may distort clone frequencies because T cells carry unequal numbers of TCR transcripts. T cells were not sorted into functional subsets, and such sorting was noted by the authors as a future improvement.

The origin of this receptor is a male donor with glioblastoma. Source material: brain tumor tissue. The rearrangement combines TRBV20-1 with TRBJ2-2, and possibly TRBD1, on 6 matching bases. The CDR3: CSASNPSKGDTGELFF. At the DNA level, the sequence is TGCAGTGCTTCGAACCCTTCGAAGGGGGACACCGGGGAGCTGTTTTTT.